These 31 T cell receptor beta chains were sequenced from one sample in a study of CD8+CD57+ T cells in acquired aplastic anemia. Individuals selected for sequencing had exhibited CD8+CD57+ cell expansion on flow cytometry. The study profiled TCR beta VDJ and CDR3 using genomic DNA as template. TCRdb re-derived calls from the reads in MiXCR, one entry per CDR3 protein. The data show under 350,000 distinct CDR3 sequences, with 56% seen just once and under 1.5% held by the top ten. Sequencing input: sorted CD4+, CD8+, or CD8+CD57+ T cells (not recorded which) from PBMCs. These receptors came from a human donor with aplastic anemia.

This clonotype has more than one count but fewer than ten. The chain joins TRBV7-3 to TRBJ2-7, with unresolved D. V gave up 2 bases and J gave up 5 bases, with 10 bases separating them. CDR1 is SGHTA, CDR2 FQGTGA, per germline. This CDR3 comprises 13 residues. CDR3: CASSLGRNNEQYF. CDR3 sequence (DNA): TGTGCCAGCAGCTTAGGTCGTAATAACGAGCAGTACTTC.

DNA of the CDR3: TGCGCCAGCAGCTCGGAAGGGGATTCACCCCTCCACTTT. Translation: CASSSEGDSPLHF. J is TRBJ1-6 and V is TRBV5-1, with D possibly being TRBD1 (5 bases). V lost 3 bases and J 8 bases, leaving 9 bases between the germline ends. The germline V gene encodes CDR1 SGHRS and CDR2 YFSETQ. This CDR3 is 13 amino acids long.

At least ten counts were recorded for this clonotype. This chain joins TRBV7-9 and TRBJ1-2, with D perhaps TRBD1 (5 bases). Trimming cost V 6 bases and J 8 bases, with 13 bases left between them. Per germline, CDR1 SEHNR and CDR2 FQNEAQ (reference sequence). The CDR3 has 12 residues. DNA of the CDR3: TGTGCCAGCAGGGCCGTAGAGGGGGGCTACACCTTC. It encodes CASRAVEGGYTF.

This clonotype was recorded many times. The genes are TRBV10-3 and TRBJ1-2; no clear D gene. The germline V and J ends were trimmed by 7 bases and 1 base, with 7 bases remaining between them. This CDR3 has 12 residues. Germline values: CDR1 ENHRY, CDR2 SYGVKD. CDR3 coding DNA: TGTGCCATCACCCAAGATAACTATGGCTACACCTTC. Encoded protein: CAITQDNYGYTF.

This clonotype was detected a few times. For the CDR3, the DNA is TGTGCCAGCAGTCCTTACCGACAGGGGAGGTTGGCACCCCTCCACTTT. Translated, it gives CASSPYRQGRLAPLHF. The chain recombines TRBV7-9 with TRBJ1-6; TRBD1 matches 8 bases. The germline V gene has CDR1 SEHNR and CDR2 FQNEAQ (reference sequence). The V and J ends lost 6 bases and 11 bases, in that order; junction bases with no gene match: 15. This CDR3 contains 16 residues.

Only a few counts were recorded for this clonotype. The chain recombines TRBV24-1 with TRBJ2-1; D tentatively reads TRBD1 or TRBD2 (5 bases each). Germline V gives CDR1 KGHDR, CDR2 SFDVKD. Trimming pared 2 bases from V and 2 bases from J, leaving 12 bases between. The CDR3 loop spans 16 amino acids. The CDR3 loop is CATSDSVATAYNEQFF. For the CDR3, the DNA is TGTGCCACCAGTGATTCAGTAGCGACAGCCTACAATGAGCAGTTCTTC.

The CDR3 loop is CAISESRGNQPQHF. As DNA, the CDR3 is TGTGCCATCAGTGAGTCGAGGGGGAATCAGCCCCAGCATTTT. V and J are TRBV10-3 and TRBJ1-5, with TRBD1 as a possible D gene (6 bases). Trimming shortened V by 0 bases and J by 4 bases, and 7 bases separated the two germline ends. The CDR3 consists of 14 residues. Germline assignment: CDR1 ENHRY and CDR2 SYGVKD.

The chain has TRBV24-1 and TRBJ2-2; the match to TRBD1 covers 8 bases. This CDR3 is built from 15 residues. After removal of 6 bases from V and 1 base from J, the junction contained 3 bases not matched to a gene. The V gene's germline CDR1 is KGHDR and CDR2 SFDVKD. This CDR3 is CATSLGQGNTGELFF. Written as DNA, the CDR3 is TGTGCCACCAGTCTAGGACAGGGGAACACCGGGGAGCTGTTTTTT.

The chain joins TRBV15 to TRBJ2-7, with D possibly TRBD1 on 7 matching bases. Trimming cost V 1 base and J 3 bases, with 10 bases left between them. The CDR3 is made up of 14 amino acids. The germline V gene encodes CDR1 LNHNV and CDR2 YYDKDF (reference sequence). CDR3 amino acids: CATSRGQGGYEQYF. In nucleotides, the CDR3 is TGTGCCACCAGCAGAGGACAGGGAGGCTACGAGCAGTACTTC.

With respect to this clonotype: The conserved closing phenylalanine or tryptophan is absent in this CDR3, likely reflecting a read error. The rearrangement links TRBV20-1 to TRBJ2-7; 8 bases are shared with TRBD2. CDR1 is DFQATT and CDR2 is SNEGSKA in the germline V gene (reference sequence). J was trimmed by 3 bases and V by 2 bases; bases with no gene match: 3. This CDR3 comprises 13 residues. The CDR3, as DNA: TGCAGTGCTAGACAAGGGACTAGCTACGAGCAGTACCTC. Encoded protein: CSARQGTSYEQYL.

This chain links TRBV5-4 with TRBJ2-5; 16 nucleotides line up with TRBD2. There are 17 residues in the CDR3. Trimming at V came to 4 bases and at J to 5 bases, leaving 8 bases not matched to a gene. The germline V gene has CDR1 SGHNT and CDR2 YYREEE (reference sequence). The CDR3 is CASSAGTSGRADETQYF. The CDR3 DNA sequence: TGTGCCAGCAGCGCCGGGACTAGCGGGAGGGCCGACGAGACCCAGTACTTC.

This rearrangement joins TRBV7-9 to TRBJ2-5; D uncertain. V gave up 5 bases and J gave up 5 bases, with 15 bases separating them. The germline gives CDR1 SEHNR, CDR2 FQNEAQ (reference sequence). The CDR3 totals 14 residues. For the CDR3, the DNA is TGTGCCAGCAGCCCCCGGGCGACAAGGGAGACCCAGTACTTC. Translated, it gives CASSPRATRETQYF.

This clonotype was observed once. The genes are TRBV25-1 and TRBJ1-1; D not certain. CDR1 and CDR2 (germline): MGHDK, SYGVNS. The CDR3 has 14 amino acids. The germline V and J ends were trimmed by 3 bases and 6 bases, with 14 bases remaining between them. The chain's CDR3 is CASSDRRLRAEAFF. In DNA form, the CDR3 reads TGTGCCAGCAGTGACAGAAGACTGAGGGCTGAAGCTTTCTTT.

V usage is TRBV10-3 and J usage is TRBJ2-7; 10 bases line up with TRBD1. This CDR3 is built from 15 residues. Germline V gene lookup returns CDR1 ENHRY and CDR2 SYGVKD. The trim removed 3 bases at V and 4 bases at J, leaving 6 bases unmatched. CDR3 protein: CAISDPTGGLYEQYF. DNA of the CDR3: TGTGCCATCAGTGATCCGACAGGGGGCTTGTACGAGCAGTACTTC.

The CDR3, as DNA: TGTGCCATCAGTGAGCTCGCGGGGACGAAAGAGACCCAGTACTTC. Protein sequence: CAISELAGTKETQYF. The V gene is TRBV10-3, the J gene TRBJ2-5, with a weak D call TRBD2 (6 bases). Trimming cost V 2 bases and J 3 bases, with 13 bases left between them. The CDR3 consists of 15 residues. Germline values: CDR1 ENHRY, CDR2 SYGVKD.

This chain connects TRBV9 to TRBJ2-5; either TRBD1 or TRBD2 may fit D (5 bases each). Trimming left V 0 bases short and J 4 bases short, with 10 bases between. There are 14 residues in the CDR3. CDR1 is SGDLS and CDR2 is YYNGEE in the germline V gene. CDR3 residues: CASSVGGTGETQYF. CDR3 DNA: TGTGCCAGCAGCGTAGGGGGGACCGGAGAGACCCAGTACTTC.

The chain links TRBV29-1 to TRBJ2-7, with D possibly being TRBD1 or TRBD2 (6 bases each). The length of the CDR3 is 13 residues. V was clipped by 4 bases and J by 3 bases, with 13 bases between them. Germline CDR1 is SQVTM and CDR2 is ANQGSEA. CDR3 protein: CSVVWGASYEQYF. Written as DNA, the CDR3 is TGCAGCGTTGTCTGGGGGGCTAGCTACGAGCAGTACTTC.

The chain links TRBV19 to TRBJ2-5; 9 bases are shared with TRBD1. J lost 3 bases, V lost 5 bases, and 10 bases had no gene match. Germline CDR1 and CDR2: LNHDA and SQIVND (reference sequence). This CDR3 is 16 amino acids long. CDR3 sequence reads: CASSFRTGAFKETQYF. In DNA, the CDR3 is TGTGCCAGTAGTTTCCGGACAGGGGCTTTTAAAGAGACCCAGTACTTC.

This clonotype was counted once. The V gene is TRBV7-3, the J gene TRBJ2-7, with 12 bases fitting TRBD2. This CDR3 contains 17 residues. V shed 11 bases, J shed 7 bases, and the junction held 21 bases outside the gene matches. Per the germline V gene, CDR1 is SGHTA and CDR2 is FQGTGA. DNA of the CDR3: TGTGCCTGGAGTCAATCGCTGACTAGCGGGAGTGGTGGAGAGCAGTACTTC. Its translation: CAWSQSLTSGSGGEQYF.

The V gene is TRBV19, the J gene TRBJ1-3; a possible D gene is TRBD1 (5 bases). Trimming took off 4 bases at V and 0 bases at J, with 10 bases between the two ends. CDR3 length: 15 amino acids. Germline lookup yields CDR1 LNHDA and CDR2 SQIVND (reference sequence). CDR3 region: CASSTVGGSGNTIYF. The CDR3 coding sequence is TGTGCCAGTAGTACCGTGGGGGGCTCTGGAAACACCATATATTTT.

Comment on this clonotype: The junction departs from the called germline gene at one end, perhaps through a read error. The chain combines TRBV15 with TRBJ2-7, with 9 bases aligning to TRBD2. Germline V gives CDR1 LNHNV, CDR2 YYDKDF (reference sequence). The CDR3 loop spans 14 amino acids. The CDR3 here is CATSRSLAGSQSHF. The CDR3 coding sequence is TGTGCCACCAGCAGAAGCCTAGCGGGGTCCCAGTCTCACTTC. The variable domain in full, completed from reference TRBV15 and TRBJ2-7, reads DAMVIQNPRYQVTQFGKPVTLSCSQTLNHNVMYWYQQKSSQAPKLLFHYYDKDFNNEADTPDNFQSRRPNTSFCFLDIRSPGLGDTAMYLCATSRSLAGSQSHFGPGTRLTVT.

This clonotype was recorded a few times. This clone may be a read error of a much larger clone one base away. The chain carries TRBV19 and TRBJ2-3; maybe TRBD1 (6 bases). Germline V CDR1 and CDR2: LNHDA, SQIVND (reference sequence). The CDR3 sequence is 14 residues long. CDR3 protein: CASSGRGRTDTRYF. The CDR3 DNA sequence: TGTGCCAGTAGTGGCAGGGGTAGAACAGATACGCGGTATTTT.

The chain has TRBV7-9 and TRBJ2-2; tentative D call: TRBD1 (5 bases). Per germline, CDR1 SEHNR and CDR2 FQNEAQ (reference sequence). The CDR3 is 15 amino acids. V lost 7 bases and J 1 base, leaving 13 bases between the germline ends. CDR3 bases: TGTGCCAGCACCGATATGGACAAGAACACCGGGGAGCTGTTTTTT. Translation: CASTDMDKNTGELFF.

V is TRBV7-6 and J is TRBJ2-1; TRBD2 is a possible D gene (6 bases). This CDR3 contains 14 residues. In germline, CDR1 is SGHVS, CDR2 FNYEAQ. The germline V and J ends were trimmed by 3 bases and 6 bases, with 12 bases remaining between them. The CDR3 region is CASSFGGNGNEQFF. The CDR3 nucleotides read TGTGCCAGCAGCTTCGGAGGGAACGGCAATGAGCAGTTCTTC.

Only a few counts were recorded for this clonotype. The chain carries TRBV20-1 and TRBJ2-7, with D hard to call. Trimming removed 3 bases at V and 3 bases at J, with 18 bases between. Germline CDR1 is DFQATT and CDR2 is SNEGSKA (reference sequence). The CDR3 runs 15 residues. CDR3 in DNA: TGCAGTGCTAGGTTAGGAAGGTCAGGATACTACGAGCAGTACTTC. Translation: CSARLGRSGYYEQYF.

The V gene is TRBV6-5, the J gene TRBJ2-5; 7 bases align to TRBD1. J gave up 3 bases and V 6 bases, and 7 bases lay outside the gene matches. The CDR3 covers 14 residues. CDR1 MNHEY and CDR2 SVGAGI come from the germline V gene. This chain's CDR3 is CASRESRGKETQYF. Here the CDR3 DNA reads TGTGCCAGCAGGGAAAGCAGGGGGAAAGAGACCCAGTACTTC.

Remarks on this clonotype: Relative to the germline gene, one junction end is altered; a read error may explain this. This chain links TRBV25-1 with TRBJ2-7, with TRBD1 matching 7 bases. This CDR3 is built from 16 residues. Germline CDR1 is MGHDK and CDR2 is SYGVNS. CDR3 bases: TGTGCCAGCAGTGGAAGTTCCGGGACAGCAGCCTACGAGCGGTACTTC. It specifies CASSGSSGTAAYERYF.

This clonotype was observed at least ten times. This chain joins TRBV5-8 and TRBJ2-7, with 7 bases fitting TRBD1. Per germline, CDR1 SGHTS and CDR2 YDEGEE. CDR3 size: 15 residues. The ends lost 4 bases at V and 4 bases at J; junction bases unmatched: 11. CDR3 sequence (DNA): TGTGCCAGCAGCATGGCCGACAGGGCAGATTACGAGCAGTACTTC. Residues: CASSMADRADYEQYF.

This clonotype has ten or more counts. The CDR3: CASSGGANQPQHF. The CDR3 nucleotides are TGTGCCAGCAGCGGGGGGGCCAATCAGCCCCAGCATTTT. The genes are TRBV5-8 and TRBJ1-5; tentatively, D is TRBD1 (6 bases). The CDR3 totals 13 residues. In germline, CDR1 is SGHTS, CDR2 YDEGEE. Deletions cut 4 bases from V and 3 bases from J, with 8 bases between.

Of note for this clonotype: One end of the junction fails to match germline, which may point to a read error. The J gene is TRBJ2-1, the V gene TRBV24-1; D perhaps matches TRBD2 (5 bases). In germline, CDR1 is KGHDR, CDR2 SFDVKD. The length of the CDR3 is 16 residues. CDR3: CATSDSSGSSYNEQSF. The CDR3, as DNA: TGTGCCACCAGTGATTCAAGCGGTAGCTCCTACAATGAGCAGTCCTTC.

The chain recombines TRBV2 with TRBJ2-7; D is uncertain. V was trimmed by 1 base and J by 7 bases, leaving 17 bases between them. The CDR3 extends over 15 amino acids. CDR1 and CDR2 (germline): SNHLY, FYNNEI. CDR3 in DNA: TGTGCCAGCAGTGAAGTTCGGGTGGCCTCTGGTGAGCAGTACTTC. Translated: CASSEVRVASGEQYF.